One and the same sample provided the 4 T cell receptor beta chains below, sequenced in a study of blood T cells in healthy people across ages. For the second PCR, which ran for roughly 6 to 11 cycles, a sample-barcoded 5' primer and a J-beta primer mix were used. TCRdb passed the 5' RACE reads through MiXCR, listing each CDR3 protein once. There are around 1.5 million distinct CDR3 sequences in the sample; 59% occur only once, and 6.5% to 8% lies in the top ten. Sequencing was done on a sample of blood. These receptors were obtained from a man aged 18 to 30 in good health.

This chain joins TRBV6-5 and TRBJ2-7; D call uncertain. TRBJ2-5 explains the end of the DNA better; the J call may be wrong. Germline lookup yields CDR1 MNHEY and CDR2 SVGAGI. The CDR3 is made up of 14 amino acids. Here the CDR3 reads CASSWIRAQETQYF. Here the CDR3 DNA reads TGTGCCAGCAGTTGGATCAGAGCTCAAGAGACCCAGTACTTC.

The chain is built from TRBV20-1 and TRBJ1-6; 7 nucleotides line up with TRBD1. The ends lost 2 bases at V and 8 bases at J; junction bases unmatched: 6. The CDR3 sequence is 14 residues long. CDR1 is DFQATT, CDR2 SNEGSKA, per germline (reference sequence). The CDR3 sequence is CSARRQGRDSPLHF. CDR3 DNA sequence: TGCAGTGCTAGAAGACAGGGAAGGGATTCACCCCTCCACTTT.

The sample holds a few counts of this clonotype. The chain links TRBV20-1 to TRBJ2-4; D possibly corresponds to TRBD2 (5 bases). The J call may be faulty, since TRBJ2-7 better matches the DNA end. Germline V gene lookup returns CDR1 DFQATT and CDR2 SNEGSKA (reference sequence). The CDR3 length is 13 residues. The CDR3 loop is CSATLLGSYEQYF. The CDR3 DNA reads TGCAGTGCTACGCTACTAGGTTCCTACGAGCAGTACTTC.

This clonotype was seen repeatedly, ten times or more. The chain links TRBV12-3 or TRBV12-4 to TRBJ1-2; no firm D call. This CDR3 spans 12 amino acids. V was pared by 2 bases and J by 4 bases, with 5 bases between. This chain's CDR3 is CASSLPGYGYTF. In DNA, the CDR3 is TGTGCCAGCAGTTTACCAGGCTATGGCTACACCTTC.